The sequence of this T cell receptor (beta chain) was determined in a study of blood T cell repertoires in COVID-19. Only in-frame clones appear in the TCRdb table, and some are missing; sequencing was by immunoSEQ multiplex PCR. Of about 190,000 clones listed, 84% are singletons. Germline V gives CDR1 LGHDT, CDR2 YNNKEL (reference sequence). After removal of 4 bases from V and 8 bases from J, the junction contained 4 bases not matched to a gene. The CDR3 runs 13 residues. This TCR derives from a woman in her sixties or seventies with active or convalescent COVID-19. Material for sequencing was peripheral blood. The chain couples TRBV3-1 (or the pseudogene TRBV3-2) to TRBJ1-4; TRBD1 aligns across 7 bases. CDR3 region: CASSRRDREKLFF. In DNA form, the CDR3 reads TGTGCCAGCAGCCGCCGGGACAGAGAAAAACTGTTTTTT.